Listed below are T cell receptor beta chains from one sample, sequenced in a study of cytomegalovirus exposure and HLA in healthy donors. The assay was immunoSEQ multiplex PCR, and TCRdb's table has in-frame clones only and misses some. This sample carries some 110,000 clones, around 90% of them seen once, and the ten largest clones take about 1.8%. Sequences were obtained from PBMCs. These receptors were collected from a woman aged 18-29 years in good health and CMV-seropositive. Both conserved end residues are part of each CDR3. Fields, in order: clone size, V gene, CDR3 protein. Size tells how often a clone was seen (once, few, many) or the class of an expanded clone, and some rows leave it out.

clone_size: few; v_call: TRBV5-6; cdr3_aa: CASSLGTGGLNTEAFF
clone_size: .; v_call: TRBV5-4; cdr3_aa: CASSSIQGGADTQYF
clone_size: few; v_call: TRBV2; cdr3_aa: CASRSNYGYTF
clone_size: .; v_call: TRBV4-3; cdr3_aa: CASSQQVWAVPYGYTF
clone_size: .; v_call: TRBV5-6; cdr3_aa: CASSFPDRNEKLFF
clone_size: .; v_call: TRBV25-1; cdr3_aa: CASLTTGGADTEAFF
clone_size: .; v_call: TRBV27; cdr3_aa: CASSFGGVSSEQFF
clone_size: .; v_call: TRBV6-6; cdr3_aa: CASRGDSFYGYTF
clone_size: .; v_call: TRBV6-6; cdr3_aa: CASSYGTTTGYGYTF
clone_size: .; v_call: TRBV4-3; cdr3_aa: CASSQGASGSIINTQYF
clone_size: .; v_call: TRBV19; cdr3_aa: CASRATGKGNSPLHF
clone_size: .; v_call: TRBV4-3; cdr3_aa: CASSQDLSHFEAFF
clone_size: .; v_call: TRBV11-2; cdr3_aa: CASSLSILAGLAKNIQYF
clone_size: .; v_call: TRBV15; cdr3_aa: CATSREGRGIYNEQFF
clone_size: .; v_call: TRBV7-8; cdr3_aa: CASSQYHRGPTDTQYF
clone_size: .; v_call: TRBV9; cdr3_aa: CASSARDRNTEAFF
clone_size: few; v_call: TRBV18; cdr3_aa: CASSPSRTYYEQYF
clone_size: .; v_call: TRBV6-5; cdr3_aa: CASSQRQLNTEAFF
clone_size: .; v_call: TRBV25-1; cdr3_aa: CASSSDRGTEAFF
clone_size: .; v_call: TRBV10-3; cdr3_aa: CAISQSNTEAFF
clone_size: .; v_call: TRBV4-3; cdr3_aa: CASSQTTDSNQPQHF
clone_size: .; v_call: TRBV6-6; cdr3_aa: CASINGGAKNIQYF
clone_size: once; v_call: TRBV6-5; cdr3_aa: CASSWGQGENTIYF
clone_size: .; v_call: TRBV6-1; cdr3_aa: CASSENLWWGEDGYTF
clone_size: .; v_call: TRBV9; cdr3_aa: CASSVAGDTYEQYF
clone_size: .; v_call: TRBV19; cdr3_aa: CASSIGRGHTVVQFF
clone_size: few; v_call: TRBV25-1; cdr3_aa: CASSESGGYGYTF
clone_size: .; v_call: TRBV27; cdr3_aa: CASSLTGATAFF
clone_size: .; v_call: TRBV28; cdr3_aa: CASRPGTSGDTGELFF
clone_size: once; v_call: TRBV5-4; cdr3_aa: CASSTLQGSGANVLTF
clone_size: .; v_call: TRBV7-6; cdr3_aa: CASSFESTVSTDTQYF
clone_size: .; v_call: TRBV6-5; cdr3_aa: CASSDRGEQYF
clone_size: .; v_call: TRBV5-1; cdr3_aa: CASRANGDRNYGYTF
clone_size: .; v_call: TRBV19; cdr3_aa: CASSIRGGTYEQYF
clone_size: .; v_call: TRBV6-5; cdr3_aa: CASSYSGEQFF
clone_size: .; v_call: TRBV27; cdr3_aa: CASSIQVGSSPLHF
clone_size: few; v_call: TRBV28; cdr3_aa: CASSTQGVEPGNTIYF
clone_size: .; v_call: TRBV7-2; cdr3_aa: CASSPQQNSPLHF
clone_size: .; v_call: TRBV5-6; cdr3_aa: CASSLLWTGFDEQFF
clone_size: .; v_call: TRBV2; cdr3_aa: CASSPDRGFSPLHF
clone_size: .; v_call: TRBV11-2; cdr3_aa: CASRAIQSTGGWYEQYF
clone_size: .; v_call: TRBV6-5; cdr3_aa: CASTPGRVLNTEAFF
clone_size: few; v_call: TRBV27; cdr3_aa: CASSTRIGTSGGNEQFF
clone_size: .; v_call: TRBV4-3; cdr3_aa: CASSQGTGRLGELFF
clone_size: .; v_call: TRBV16; cdr3_aa: CASSQGSGGSTDTQYF
clone_size: .; v_call: TRBV4-1; cdr3_aa: CASSQAPEESIETQYF
clone_size: .; v_call: TRBV6-1; cdr3_aa: CASSEDRGNTEAFF
clone_size: once; v_call: TRBV6-5; cdr3_aa: CASSSLGGATEAFF
clone_size: once; v_call: TRBV14; cdr3_aa: CASSQTAGPRGYTF
clone_size: .; v_call: TRBV5-5; cdr3_aa: CASSSGTVNEKLFF
clone_size: .; v_call: TRBV21-1; cdr3_aa: CASSERGQGARGYTF
clone_size: .; v_call: TRBV7-9; cdr3_aa: CASSPGGPGSTDTQYF
clone_size: once; v_call: TRBV9; cdr3_aa: CASSVNRDRGGTEAFF
clone_size: .; v_call: TRBV2; cdr3_aa: CASSESEGRNTIYF
clone_size: .; v_call: TRBV14; cdr3_aa: CASSLGGAITDTQYF
clone_size: once; v_call: TRBV19; cdr3_aa: CASRKDRVLNTEAFF
clone_size: .; v_call: TRBV18; cdr3_aa: CASQRGQSYEQYF
clone_size: .; v_call: TRBV4-1; cdr3_aa: CASSQVETQNQPQHF
clone_size: .; v_call: TRBV11-2; cdr3_aa: CASSLAQGNEKLFF